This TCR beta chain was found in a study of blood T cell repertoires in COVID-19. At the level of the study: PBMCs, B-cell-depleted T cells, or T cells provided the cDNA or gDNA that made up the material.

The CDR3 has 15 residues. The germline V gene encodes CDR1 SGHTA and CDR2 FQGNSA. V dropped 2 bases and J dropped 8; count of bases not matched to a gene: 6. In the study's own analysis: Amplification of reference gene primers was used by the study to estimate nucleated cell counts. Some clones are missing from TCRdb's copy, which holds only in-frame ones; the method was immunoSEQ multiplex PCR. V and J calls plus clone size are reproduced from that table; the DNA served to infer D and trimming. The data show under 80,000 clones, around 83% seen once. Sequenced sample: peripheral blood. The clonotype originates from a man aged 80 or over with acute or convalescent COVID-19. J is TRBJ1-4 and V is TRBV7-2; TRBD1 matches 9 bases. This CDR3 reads CASSLMGQGREKLFF. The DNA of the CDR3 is TGTGCCAGCAGCTTAATGGGACAGGGTCGAGAAAAACTGTTTTTT.